This T cell receptor beta chain was obtained from a study of T cell repertoires in ileal Crohn's disease. Study-level information: 35% were active smokers at surgery; median disease duration was almost 8 years. About half of patients got postoperative therapy: about ten thiopurines, around 18 anti-TNF. Study-wide points: All patients with clonality above 26.8% had endoscopic recurrence.

V was pared by 3 bases and J by 0 bases, with 6 bases between. The CDR3 is 15 residues long. From germline, CDR1 is SGHTA and CDR2 FQGNSA. Of note for this clone: The antigen is unknown.

This table comes from immunoSEQ multiplex PCR, and its TCRdb copy is limited to in-frame clones, with some not included. The repertoire holds roughly 31,000 clones, with just under 80% as singletons. This chain joins TRBV7-2 and TRBJ2-6; perhaps TRBD2 as D (5 bases). The clonotype comes from an adult with Crohn's disease. The material sequenced was ileal tissue. The CDR3 DNA is TGTGCCAGCAGCTTTGGGAGCTCTGGGGCCAACGTCCTGACTTTC. As protein: CASSFGSSGANVLTF.